The entry that follows covers one T cell receptor beta chain sequence. The data are from a study of blood T cell repertoires in COVID-19. Germline values: CDR1 ENHRY, CDR2 SYGVKD. V was pared by 1 base and J by 2 bases, with 2 bases between. The CDR3 covers 12 residues. Using immunoSEQ multiplex PCR, the repertoire was profiled, and TCRdb retains in-frame clones only, with some absent. The sample yields a few hundred thousand clones, 91% seen once. The TCR sequence derives from a human donor in a cohort exposed to, infected with or recovered from COVID-19 (not recorded which). The donor label of this sample is uncertain. This chain links TRBV10-3 with TRBJ1-1; the D is unclear. Sequenced input: PBMCs or T cells enriched from blood (not recorded which). CDR3 protein: CAISELNTEAFF. In nucleotides, the CDR3 is TGTGCCATCAGTGAGTTAAACACTGAAGCTTTCTTT.